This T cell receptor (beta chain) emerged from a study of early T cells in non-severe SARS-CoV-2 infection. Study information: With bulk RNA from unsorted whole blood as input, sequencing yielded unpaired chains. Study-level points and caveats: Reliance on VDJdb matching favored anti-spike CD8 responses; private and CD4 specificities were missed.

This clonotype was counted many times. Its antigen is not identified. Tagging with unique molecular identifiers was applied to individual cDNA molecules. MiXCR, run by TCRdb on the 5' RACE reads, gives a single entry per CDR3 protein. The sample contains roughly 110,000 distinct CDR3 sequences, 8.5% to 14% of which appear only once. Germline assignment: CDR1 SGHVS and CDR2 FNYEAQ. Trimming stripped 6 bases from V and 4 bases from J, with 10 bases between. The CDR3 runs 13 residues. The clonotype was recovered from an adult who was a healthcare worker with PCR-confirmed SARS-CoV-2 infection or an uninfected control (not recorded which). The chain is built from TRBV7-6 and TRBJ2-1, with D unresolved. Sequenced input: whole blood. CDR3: CASSSNRYNEQFF. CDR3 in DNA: TGTGCCAGCAGTTCAAACAGATACAATGAGCAGTTCTTC.